This T cell receptor beta chain was identified during a study of early T cells in non-severe SARS-CoV-2 infection. Overall study: Sequencing targeted bulk RNA from unsorted whole blood, leaving chains unpaired.

V shed 5 bases, J shed 1 base, and the junction held 10 bases outside the gene matches. Germline V gene data show CDR1 as PRHDT and CDR2 as FYEKMQ (reference sequence). The CDR3 has 16 amino acids. This clonotype has just a few counts. Unique molecular identifiers (one per individual cDNA molecule) were attached. Each CDR3 protein gets one entry after TCRdb re-called the 5' RACE reads with MiXCR. There are roughly 54,000 distinct CDR3 sequences in the sample; roughly 13% occur only once, and 4.8% lies in the top ten. The chain joins TRBV13 to TRBJ1-1; 7 positions agree with TRBD1. The sample consisted of whole blood. The TCR was taken from an adult who was a healthcare worker with PCR-confirmed SARS-CoV-2 infection or an uninfected control (not recorded which). CDR3 nucleotide sequence: TGTGCCAGCAGCGGCAGGGGGGTGGTAGGGAACACTGAAGCTTTCTTT. Translation gives CASSGRGVVGNTEAFF.